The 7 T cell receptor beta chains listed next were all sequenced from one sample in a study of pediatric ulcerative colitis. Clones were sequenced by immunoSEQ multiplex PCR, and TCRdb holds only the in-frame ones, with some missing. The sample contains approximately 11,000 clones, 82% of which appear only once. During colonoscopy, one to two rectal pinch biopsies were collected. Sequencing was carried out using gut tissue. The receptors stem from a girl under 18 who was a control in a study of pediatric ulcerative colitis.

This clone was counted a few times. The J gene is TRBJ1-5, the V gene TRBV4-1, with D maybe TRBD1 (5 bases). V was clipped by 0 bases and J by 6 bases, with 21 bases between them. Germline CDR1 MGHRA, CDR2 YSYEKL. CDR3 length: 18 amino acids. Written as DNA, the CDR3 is TGCGCCAGCAGCCAAGATTCGGCTGACTGGGGGGTTAGTCAGCCCCAGCATTTT. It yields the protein CASSQDSADWGVSQPQHF.

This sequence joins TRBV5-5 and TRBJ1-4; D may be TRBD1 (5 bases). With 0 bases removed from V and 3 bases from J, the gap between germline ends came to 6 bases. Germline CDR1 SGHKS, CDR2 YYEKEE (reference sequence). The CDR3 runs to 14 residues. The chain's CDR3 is CASSLVGANEKLFF. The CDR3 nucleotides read TGTGCCAGCAGCTTGGTAGGGGCTAATGAAAAACTGTTTTTT.

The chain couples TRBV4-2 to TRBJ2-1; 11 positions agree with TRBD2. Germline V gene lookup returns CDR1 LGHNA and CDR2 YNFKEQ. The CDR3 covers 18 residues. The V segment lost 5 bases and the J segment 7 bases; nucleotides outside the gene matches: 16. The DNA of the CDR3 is TGTGCCAGCAGCTTGGCGGCCGTTTTAGCGGGAGGGGATAATGAGCAGTTCTTC. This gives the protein CASSLAAVLAGGDNEQFF.

The CDR3 DNA is TGCAGCGGGGACAGGGGAGGGAGAGAGACCCAGTACTTC. Its translation: CSGDRGGRETQYF. The V call is TRBV29-1, the J call TRBJ2-5; 10 nucleotides match TRBD1. Germline-derived CDR1 and CDR2 are SQVTM and ANQGSEA. This CDR3 spans 13 amino acids. Losses at the gene ends were 7 bases for V and 4 bases for J; bases not matched to a gene: 6. Combining the CDR3 with reference TRBV29-1 and TRBJ2-5 gives the whole variable domain SAVISQKPSRDICQRGTSLTIQCQVDSQVTMMFWYRQQPGQSLTLIATANQGSEATYESGFVIDKFPISRPNLTFSTLTVSNMSPEDSSIYLCSGDRGGRETQYFGPGTRLLVL.

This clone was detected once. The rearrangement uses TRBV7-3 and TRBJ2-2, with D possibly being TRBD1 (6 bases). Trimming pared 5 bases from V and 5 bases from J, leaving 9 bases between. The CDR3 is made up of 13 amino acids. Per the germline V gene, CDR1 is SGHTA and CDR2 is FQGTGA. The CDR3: CASSLTGTGELFF. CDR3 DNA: TGTGCCAGCAGCCTCACAGGGACCGGGGAGCTGTTTTTT.

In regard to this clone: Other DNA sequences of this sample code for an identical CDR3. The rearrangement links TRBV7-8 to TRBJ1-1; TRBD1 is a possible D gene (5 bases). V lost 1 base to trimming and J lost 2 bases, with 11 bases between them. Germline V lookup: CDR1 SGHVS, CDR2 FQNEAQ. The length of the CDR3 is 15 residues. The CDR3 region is CASSLGFGGNTEAFF. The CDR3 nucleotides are TGTGCCAGCAGCTTAGGGTTTGGGGGAAACACTGAAGCTTTCTTT.

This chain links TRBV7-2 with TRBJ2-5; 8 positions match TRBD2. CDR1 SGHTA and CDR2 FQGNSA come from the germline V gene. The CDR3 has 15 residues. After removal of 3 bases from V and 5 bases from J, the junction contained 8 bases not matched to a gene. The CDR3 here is CASSFYIAGRETQYF. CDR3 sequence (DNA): TGTGCCAGCAGCTTTTATATAGCGGGACGGGAGACCCAGTACTTC.